Presented here are 22 T cell receptor beta chains from one specimen sequenced in a study of cytomegalovirus exposure and HLA in healthy donors. The PCR ran on 60 Vbeta and 13 Jbeta primers. Measured with immunoSEQ multiplex PCR; TCRdb has only the in-frame clones, and not every one. Of about 150,000 clones listed, roughly 80% were seen once; the top ten hold more than 6.5%. Sequences were obtained from PBMCs. These receptor sequences come from a woman between 45 and 60 years old in good health and CMV-seropositive.

V gene TRBV7-3 combines with J gene TRBJ2-2; D is possibly TRBD1 (7 bases). V shed 2 bases and J shed 7 bases, with 17 bases lying between them. The CDR3 sequence is 16 residues long. Germline CDR1 is SGHTA and CDR2 is FQGTGA. The CDR3 DNA is TGTGCCAGCAGCTTAGTCGGAGGGGGCATGAACGGGGAGCTGTTTTTT. This sequence encodes CASSLVGGGMNGELFF.

The chain is built from TRBV27 and TRBJ2-3, with TRBD1 as a possible D gene (7 bases). V was pared by 3 bases and J by 5 bases, with 15 bases between. CDR3 size: 15 residues. Germline CDR1 reads MNHEY; CDR2 reads SMNVEV (reference sequence). The CDR3 here is CASSFTARGVDTQYF. The CDR3 DNA is TGTGCCAGCAGTTTCACAGCCAGGGGGGTAGATACGCAGTATTTT.

The chain has TRBV6-1 and TRBJ1-3; 7 bases agree with TRBD1. The CDR3 length is 15 residues. Germline V CDR1 and CDR2: MNHNS, SASEGT. With 2 bases clipped from V and 2 bases from J, the junction kept 3 bases outside the gene matches. CDR3 in amino acids: CASSEITGAGNTIYF. The DNA for the CDR3 is TGTGCCAGCAGTGAAATTACAGGGGCTGGAAACACCATATATTTT.

The V gene is TRBV29-1, the J gene TRBJ2-7, with a weak D call TRBD1 (6 bases). The germline CDR1 and CDR2 sequences are SQVTM and ANQGSEA. This CDR3 spans 15 amino acids. The V end lost 4 bases, the J end lost 0 bases, and 16 bases lay between the germline ends. The CDR3: CSVVGGTETSYEQYF. As DNA, the CDR3 is TGCAGCGTTGTTGGGGGCACAGAGACCTCCTACGAGCAGTACTTC.

The chain joins TRBV9 to TRBJ1-2, with a possible D match to TRBD1 (6 bases). CDR1 and CDR2 (germline): SGDLS, YYNGEE. V was pared by 5 bases and J by 0 bases, with 8 bases between. CDR3 length: 13 amino acids. The CDR3 sequence: CASSAGANYGYTF. The DNA for the CDR3 is TGTGCCAGCAGTGCAGGGGCTAACTATGGCTACACCTTC.

This chain connects TRBV5-6 to TRBJ2-1; 10 bases match TRBD1. With V trimmed by 5 bases and J by 3 bases, 14 bases remained unmatched. The CDR3 covers 18 residues. The germline V gene has CDR1 SGHDT and CDR2 YYEEEE. The CDR3 here is CASSPDPGQGIVYNEQFF. The CDR3 nucleotides are TGTGCCAGCAGTCCTGATCCGGGACAGGGGATTGTCTACAATGAGCAGTTCTTC.

This chain uses TRBV5-6 with TRBJ2-1; 8 bases fit TRBD2. After removal of 2 bases from V and 4 bases from J, the junction contained 14 bases not matched to a gene. Per germline, CDR1 SGHDT and CDR2 YYEEEE. The CDR3 is 18 residues long. The CDR3 here is CASSLRRIAGTIYNEQFF. CDR3 DNA sequence: TGTGCCAGCAGCTTAAGGCGGATAGCGGGGACGATTTACAATGAGCAGTTCTTC.

The CDR3 DNA reads TGTGCCAGCAGCTTCCCAGGGGGGAACACTGAAGCTTTCTTT. Its translation is CASSFPGGNTEAFF. J is TRBJ1-1 and V is TRBV5-8; the match to TRBD1 covers 7 bases. CDR1 and CDR2 (germline): SGHTS, YDEGEE. The CDR3 spans 14 residues. V shed 2 bases and J 1 base; nucleotides not matched to a gene: 2.

V gene TRBV10-3 combines with J gene TRBJ2-1, with a weak D call TRBD2 (5 bases). Germline V gene sequence: CDR1 ENHRY, CDR2 SYGVKD. The germline V and J ends were trimmed by 8 bases and 1 base, with 6 bases remaining between them. The CDR3 has 12 amino acids. The CDR3 loop reads CAIRTSYNEQFF. CDR3 DNA sequence: TGTGCCATCCGGACTTCCTACAATGAGCAGTTCTTC.

The sample holds one count of this clone. This chain links TRBV6-1 with TRBJ1-1; 7 bases are shared with TRBD1. The CDR3 runs 14 residues. Germline V gene data show CDR1 as MNHNS and CDR2 as SASEGT. The J segment lost 1 base and the V segment lost 5 bases, leaving 4 bases of the junction unmatched. Here the CDR3 reads CASSPRTGNTEAFF. Here the CDR3 DNA reads TGTGCCAGCAGTCCGAGGACAGGGAACACTGAAGCTTTCTTT.

This chain joins TRBV19 and TRBJ2-3; 8 bases agree with TRBD1. This CDR3 is built from 13 residues. V was clipped by 5 bases and J by 2 bases; unmatched bases: 0. Germline CDR1 is LNHDA and CDR2 is SQIVND (reference sequence). The CDR3 coding sequence is TGTGCCAGTAGTCAGGGGGCCACAGATACGCAGTATTTT. Its translation is CASSQGATDTQYF.

The chain has TRBV27 and TRBJ2-1; possible D gene TRBD1, 5 bases. The CDR3 totals 13 residues. V was pared by 2 bases and J by 10 bases, with 12 bases between. Germline V gene sequence: CDR1 MNHEY, CDR2 SMNVEV (reference sequence). CDR3 amino acids: CASSLPGNEEQFF. CDR3 coding DNA: TGTGCCAGCAGTTTACCAGGGAATGAAGAGCAGTTCTTC.

J is TRBJ2-7 and V is TRBV6-5, with D perhaps matching TRBD1 (6 bases). The CDR3 spans 15 residues. V shed 0 bases and J shed 3 bases, with 12 bases lying between them. Per the germline V gene, CDR1 is MNHEY and CDR2 is SVGAGI. The chain's CDR3 is CASSYSGTNNYEQYF. The CDR3 bases are TGTGCCAGCAGTTACTCCGGGACAAATAACTACGAGCAGTACTTC.

The chain employs TRBV5-8 and TRBJ2-7; 7 positions agree with TRBD1. Germline CDR1 is SGHTS and CDR2 is YDEGEE. J was trimmed by 2 bases and V by 3 bases; bases with no gene match: 11. The CDR3 runs to 16 residues. The CDR3 protein is CASSSSGTALTYEQYF. The CDR3 DNA follows: TGTGCCAGCAGCTCCTCCGGGACAGCGCTCACCTACGAGCAGTACTTC.

This clone was observed a single time. The CDR3 is CASSPMTANYGYTF. CDR3 nucleotides: TGTGCCAGCAGCCCCATGACAGCTAACTATGGCTACACCTTC. This chain connects TRBV7-9 to TRBJ1-2, with a weak D call TRBD1 (5 bases). Germline V CDR1 and CDR2: SEHNR, FQNEAQ (reference sequence). The length of the CDR3 is 14 residues. V lost 5 bases and J 0 bases, leaving 10 bases between the germline ends.

V gene TRBV4-2 combines with J gene TRBJ2-2, with TRBD2 matching over 10 bases. The germline gives CDR1 LGHNA, CDR2 YNFKEQ. V lost 3 bases to trimming and J lost 0 bases; unmatched junction nucleotides: 7. CDR3 size: 18 residues. In DNA, the CDR3 is TGTGCCAGCAGCCAGGCTACTAGCGGGGAGGCGAACACCGGGGAGCTGTTTTTT. As protein: CASSQATSGEANTGELFF.

This chain's CDR3 is CAISTRTAYEQYF. CDR3 in DNA: TGTGCCATCAGCACCAGGACAGCCTACGAGCAGTACTTC. This chain links TRBV10-3 with TRBJ2-7; D possibly corresponds to TRBD1 (6 bases). CDR1 is ENHRY and CDR2 is SYGVKD in the germline V gene. This CDR3 region has 13 residues. Trimming stripped 6 bases from V and 2 bases from J, with 11 bases between.

The chain couples TRBV6-5 to TRBJ1-2; possible D gene TRBD1, 6 bases. Looked up from germline, CDR1 is MNHEY and CDR2 is SVGAGI. This CDR3 has 15 residues. Between the trimmed V and J ends, which lost 6 bases and 5 bases, there was a span of 19 bases. The CDR3 DNA follows: TGTGCCAGCAGCCTCTATCAGGACAGCTCTTATGGCTACACCTTC. Its translation is CASSLYQDSSYGYTF.

The rearrangement uses TRBV12-5 and TRBJ2-7; D is uncertain. The CDR3 is 13 amino acids. Germline CDR1 is LGHNT and CDR2 is FRNRAP. V shed 3 bases and J shed 5 bases, with 11 bases lying between them. CDR3 loop: CASGFSVFDEQYF. The CDR3 region has the DNA TGTGCTAGTGGTTTCTCCGTGTTCGACGAGCAGTACTTC.

The chain uses TRBV5-4 and TRBJ2-5; 10 bases align to TRBD1. The V gene's germline CDR1 is SGHNT and CDR2 YYREEE (reference sequence). This CDR3 has 16 residues. J was trimmed by 4 bases and V by 4 bases; bases with no gene match: 10. Here the CDR3 reads CASSTPGQGSRETQYF. The CDR3 region has the DNA TGTGCCAGCAGCACCCCGGGACAGGGGTCCCGAGAGACCCAGTACTTC.

V and J are TRBV27 and TRBJ2-6; D not resolved. V was pared by 5 bases and J by 4 bases, with 15 bases between. CDR1 MNHEY and CDR2 SMNVEV come from the germline V gene (reference sequence). The CDR3 spans 16 residues. The CDR3 bases are TGTGCCAGCAGTCCTGCTTGGCCCGGGGGGGCCAACGTCCTGACTTTC. This encodes CASSPAWPGGANVLTF. Complete variable domain (other parts from reference TRBV27 and TRBJ2-6): EAQVTQNPRYLITVTGKKLTVTCSQNMNHEYMSWYRQDPGLGLRQIYYSMNVEVTDKGDVPEGYKVSRKEKRNFPLILESPSPNQTSLYFCASSPAWPGGANVLTFGAGSRLTVL.

The J gene is TRBJ2-3, the V gene TRBV7-2; TRBD2 agrees at 9 bases. The CDR3 covers 17 residues. With V trimmed by 3 bases and J by 5 bases, 12 bases remained unmatched. The germline V gene has CDR1 SGHTA and CDR2 FQGNSA. The CDR3 sequence is CASSFALKASGEDTQYF. The DNA of the CDR3 is TGTGCCAGCAGCTTCGCATTAAAGGCTAGCGGGGAAGATACGCAGTATTTT.